The rows below give T cell receptor beta chains drawn from one sample of a study of post-analysis software for immune sequencing data. TCRdb redid the calling of the PCR reads with MiXCR, one entry per CDR3 protein. This table holds some 370,000 distinct CDR3 sequences, around a third found once. Specimen: blood. The source of these receptors is a girl between 5 and 17 years old with multiple sclerosis. Each CDR3 is given with its conserved first and last residue. A D gene is named only where the DNA matches it firmly. Where a row states a size, it is once, few, many or the class of an expanded clone; other rows omit it.

CASLNSGSYEQYF,TGTGCCAGCCTAAATAGCGGGAGCTACGAGCAGTACTTC,TRBV12-3/TRBV12-4,TRBD2,TRBJ2-7,.
CASSLGQPGRGQPQHF,TGTGCCAGCAGTTTGGGACAGCCGGGACGGGGTCAGCCCCAGCATTTT,TRBV12-3/TRBV12-4,TRBD1,TRBJ1-5,few
CASSYRQGVDTQYF,TGTGCCAGCAGCTACAGACAGGGGGTAGATACGCAGTATTTT,TRBV11-2,TRBD1,TRBJ2-3,few
CASTAYGGMDNQPQHF,TGTGCCAGCACCGCTTATGGGGGTATGGACAATCAGCCCCAGCATTTT,TRBV6-6,.,TRBJ1-5,.
CSVEGGGTEAFF,TGCAGCGTTGAGGGAGGAGGCACTGAAGCTTTCTTT,TRBV29-1,.,TRBJ1-1,.
CASSLTKWRGAPGDEQFF,TGTGCCAGCAGCTTAACGAAATGGCGGGGGGCCCCCGGGGATGAGCAGTTCTTC,TRBV7-3,TRBD2,TRBJ2-1,once
CASSRTGVGTEAFF,TGTGCCAGCAGCCGGACAGGGGTTGGGACTGAAGCTTTCTTT,TRBV7-2,TRBD1,TRBJ1-1,.
CASSPGVRRYEQYF,TGTGCCAGCAGCCCCGGGGTTAGGCGCTACGAGCAGTACTTC,TRBV7-9,.,TRBJ2-7,.
CASSGSGTASYEQYF,TGTGCCAGCAGCGGATCCGGGACAGCTTCCTACGAGCAGTACTTC,TRBV3-1,TRBD1,TRBJ2-7,.
CASSLGGDSNEQYF,TGCGCCAGCAGCTTGGGAGGGGACAGCAACGAGCAGTACTTC,TRBV5-1,TRBD1,TRBJ2-7,.
CASSHNRVGTEAFF,TGCGCCAGCAGCCACAACAGGGTCGGCACTGAAGCTTTCTTT,TRBV4-3,.,TRBJ1-1,.
CVSSLNPSGGVGTQYF,TGTGTCAGCAGCTTAAACCCTAGCGGGGGGGTAGGAACCCAGTACTTC,TRBV7-2,TRBD2,TRBJ2-7,.
CASSLSEGTEAFF,TGCGCCAGCAGCTTGTCGGAGGGCACTGAAGCTTTCTTT,TRBV5-1,.,TRBJ1-1,.
CSVAGVYSYGYTF,TGCAGCGTTGCTGGGGTCTATAGCTATGGCTACACCTTC,TRBV29-1,.,TRBJ1-2,.
CASSQDGSQGTYYEQYF,TGCGCCAGCAGCCAAGATGGCAGCCAGGGAACGTATTACGAGCAGTACTTC,TRBV4-3,.,TRBJ2-7,.
CAISVLAARDTQYF,TGTGCCATCTCCGTCCTAGCGGCCAGGGATACGCAGTATTTT,TRBV28,TRBD2,TRBJ2-3,few
CASSQGQVENQPQHF,TGTGCCAGCAGCCAAGGGCAGGTAGAAAATCAGCCCCAGCATTTT,TRBV3-1,.,TRBJ1-5,.
CATRWGKLSTDTQYF,TGTGCCACCCGGTGGGGGAAGCTTAGCACAGATACGCAGTATTTT,TRBV11-2,.,TRBJ2-3,.
CASSSRQGNYHQPQHF,TGTGCCAGCAGTTCCCGACAGGGGAATTATCATCAGCCCCAGCATTTT,TRBV12-3/TRBV12-4,TRBD1,TRBJ1-5,once
CASSLAWVGTEAFF,TGTGCCAGCAGTTTAGCGTGGGTGGGCACTGAAGCTTTCTTT,TRBV12-3/TRBV12-4,.,TRBJ1-1,few
CASSYSDSLAKNIQYF,TGTGCCAGCAGTTACTCGGACAGCTTAGCCAAAAACATTCAGTACTTC,TRBV6-6,.,TRBJ2-4,few
CASSLALSRIYNSPLHF,TGTGCCAGCAGCTTAGCTCTCAGTAGAATTTATAATTCACCCCTCCACTTT,TRBV7-2,.,TRBJ1-6,.
CAVGAGVETQYF,TGTGCCGTCGGAGCGGGGGTGGAGACCCAGTACTTC,TRBV19,TRBD2,TRBJ2-5,.
CASSLVGTSGAVGSYNEQFF,TGTGCCAGCAGCTTAGTGGGGACTAGCGGGGCCGTGGGCTCCTACAATGAGCAGTTCTTC,TRBV7-2,TRBD2,TRBJ2-1,.
CASSSGQDSSYEQYF,TGCGCCAGCAGCTCGGGACAGGACAGCTCCTACGAGCAGTACTTC,TRBV5-1,TRBD1,TRBJ2-7,.
CASSLGTGGETQYF,TGTGCCAGCAGCCTCGGGACAGGGGGAGAGACCCAGTACTTC,TRBV7-9,TRBD1,TRBJ2-5,.